Described below is a single T cell receptor (beta chain) sequence and its context. The target antigen is unknown. The sample is drawn from a study of OX40 agonist ivuxolimab in advanced cancers. Looking at the study overall: There were three patients with partial responses, one having hepatocellular carcinoma and two cutaneous melanoma. General observations from the study: Low normalized T-cell clonal expansion was also seen in some nonresponders.

Method: immunoSEQ multiplex PCR; TCRdb's copy keeps in-frame clones and lacks some. The data hold some 80,000 clones, with 86% observed a single time. The receptor was isolated from an adult with an advanced solid tumor such as melanoma, head and neck, liver or kidney cancer. The sequenced sample was CD4+ or CD8+ T cells sorted from blood, obtained in a trial of the OX40 agonist ivuxolimab.

The CDR3 DNA reads TGCGCCAGCGGGACGTCGGTCGGGGAGACCCAGTACTTC. It yields the protein CASGTSVGETQYF. The rearrangement uses TRBV5-1 and TRBJ2-5, with D possibly being TRBD1 or TRBD2 (5 bases each). This CDR3 has 13 amino acids. The germline V gene has CDR1 SGHRS and CDR2 YFSETQ. V lost 7 bases, J lost 5 bases, and 15 bases lay in between. Full variable domain (outside the CDR3, taken from reference TRBV5-1 and TRBJ2-5): KAGVTQTPRYLIKTRGQQVTLSCSPISGHRSVSWYQQTPGQGLQFLFEYFSETQRNKGNFPGRFSGRQFSNSRSEMNVSTLELGDSALYLCASGTSVGETQYFGPGTRLLVL.